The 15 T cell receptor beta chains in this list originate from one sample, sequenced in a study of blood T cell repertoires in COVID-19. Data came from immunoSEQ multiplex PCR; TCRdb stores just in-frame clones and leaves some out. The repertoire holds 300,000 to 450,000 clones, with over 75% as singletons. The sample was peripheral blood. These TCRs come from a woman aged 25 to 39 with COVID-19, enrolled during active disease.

CDR3 DNA: TGCAGCGTTGAAGACCTCCAAGGGGAATCCAAAAACATTCAGTACTTC. It translates to CSVEDLQGESKNIQYF. J is TRBJ2-4 and V is TRBV29-1; the D gene is possibly TRBD1 (5 bases). This CDR3 region has 16 residues. Germline V gene lookup returns CDR1 SQVTM and CDR2 ANQGSEA. V was shortened by 0 bases and J by 2 bases, with 14 bases between the two germline ends.

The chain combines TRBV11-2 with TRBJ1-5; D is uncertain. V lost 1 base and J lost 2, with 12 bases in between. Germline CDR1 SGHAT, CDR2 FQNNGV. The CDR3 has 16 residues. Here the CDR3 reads CASSLGHSTGNQPQHF. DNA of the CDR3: TGTGCCAGCAGCTTAGGACACTCCACCGGCAATCAGCCCCAGCATTTT.

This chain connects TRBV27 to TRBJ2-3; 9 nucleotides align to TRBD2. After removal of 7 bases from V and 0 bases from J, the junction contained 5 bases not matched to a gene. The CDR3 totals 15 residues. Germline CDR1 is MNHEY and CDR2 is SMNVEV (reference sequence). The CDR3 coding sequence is TGTGCCAGCATCGCTAGCGGGATAAGCACAGATACGCAGTATTTT. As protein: CASIASGISTDTQYF.

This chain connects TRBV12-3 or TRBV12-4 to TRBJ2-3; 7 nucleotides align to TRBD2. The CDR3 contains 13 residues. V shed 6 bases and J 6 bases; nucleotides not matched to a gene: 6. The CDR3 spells CASSRLGGDTQYF. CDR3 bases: TGTGCCAGCAGCCGACTCGGGGGGGATACGCAGTATTTT.

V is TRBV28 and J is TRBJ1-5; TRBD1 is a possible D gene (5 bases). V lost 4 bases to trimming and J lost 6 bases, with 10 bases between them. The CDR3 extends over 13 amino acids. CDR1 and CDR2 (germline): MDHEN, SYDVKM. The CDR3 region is CASSSFRGQPQHF. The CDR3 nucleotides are TGTGCCAGCAGTTCGTTTAGGGGTCAGCCCCAGCATTTT. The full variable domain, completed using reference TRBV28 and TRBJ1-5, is DVKVTQSSRYLVKRTGEKVFLECVQDMDHENMFWYRQDPGLGLRLIYFSYDVKMKEKGDIPEGYSVSREKKERFSLILESASTNQTSMYLCASSSFRGQPQHFGDGTRLSIL.

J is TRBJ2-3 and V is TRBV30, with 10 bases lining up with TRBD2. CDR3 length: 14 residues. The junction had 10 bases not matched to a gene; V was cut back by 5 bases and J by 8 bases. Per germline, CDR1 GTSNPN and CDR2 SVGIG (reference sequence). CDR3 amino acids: CAWSPSGRGGTQYF. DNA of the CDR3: TGTGCCTGGTCCCCTAGCGGGAGAGGGGGTACGCAGTATTTT.

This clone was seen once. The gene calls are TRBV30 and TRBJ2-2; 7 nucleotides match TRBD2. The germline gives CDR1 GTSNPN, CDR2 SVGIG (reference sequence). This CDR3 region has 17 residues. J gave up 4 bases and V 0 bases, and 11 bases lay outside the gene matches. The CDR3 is CAWSVRRTGGPTGELFF. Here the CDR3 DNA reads TGTGCCTGGAGTGTAAGGCGGACGGGAGGCCCCACCGGGGAGCTGTTTTTT.

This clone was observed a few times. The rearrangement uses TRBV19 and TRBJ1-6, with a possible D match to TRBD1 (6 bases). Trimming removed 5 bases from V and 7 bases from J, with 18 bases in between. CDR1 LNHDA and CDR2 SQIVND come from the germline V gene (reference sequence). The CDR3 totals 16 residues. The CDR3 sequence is CASSWDTYGQNSPLHF. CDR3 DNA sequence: TGTGCCAGTAGTTGGGACACCTATGGACAGAATTCACCCCTCCACTTT.

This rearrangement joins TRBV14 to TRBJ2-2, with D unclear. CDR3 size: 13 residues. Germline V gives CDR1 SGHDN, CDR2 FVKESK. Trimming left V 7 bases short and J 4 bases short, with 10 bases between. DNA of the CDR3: TGTGCCAGCAATCAGGCCTTCACCGGGGAGCTGTTTTTT. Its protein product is CASNQAFTGELFF.

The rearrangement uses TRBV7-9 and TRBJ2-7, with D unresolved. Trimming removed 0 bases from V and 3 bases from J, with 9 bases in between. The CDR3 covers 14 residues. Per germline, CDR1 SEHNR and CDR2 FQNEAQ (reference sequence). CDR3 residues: CASSLALRSYEQYF. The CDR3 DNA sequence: TGTGCCAGCAGCTTAGCGTTGCGAAGCTACGAGCAGTACTTC.

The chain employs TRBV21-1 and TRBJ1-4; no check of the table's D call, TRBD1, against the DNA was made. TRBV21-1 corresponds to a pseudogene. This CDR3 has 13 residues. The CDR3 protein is CASTRGTNEKLFF. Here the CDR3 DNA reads TGTGCCAGCACTAGGGGGACTAATGAAAAACTGTTTTTT.

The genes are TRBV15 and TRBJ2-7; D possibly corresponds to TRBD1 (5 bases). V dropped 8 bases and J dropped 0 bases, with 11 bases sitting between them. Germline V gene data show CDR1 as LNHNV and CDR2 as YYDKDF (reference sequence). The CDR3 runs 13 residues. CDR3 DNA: TGTGCCACCTCGTCTAGGGGCTCCTACGAGCAGTACTTC. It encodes CATSSRGSYEQYF.

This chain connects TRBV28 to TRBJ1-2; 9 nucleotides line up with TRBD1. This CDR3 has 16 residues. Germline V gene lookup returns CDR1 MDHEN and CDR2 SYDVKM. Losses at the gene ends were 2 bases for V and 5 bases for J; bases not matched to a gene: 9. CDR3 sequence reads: CASSLVITGTGYGYTF. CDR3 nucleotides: TGTGCCAGCAGTTTAGTTATTACCGGGACAGGGTATGGCTACACCTTC.

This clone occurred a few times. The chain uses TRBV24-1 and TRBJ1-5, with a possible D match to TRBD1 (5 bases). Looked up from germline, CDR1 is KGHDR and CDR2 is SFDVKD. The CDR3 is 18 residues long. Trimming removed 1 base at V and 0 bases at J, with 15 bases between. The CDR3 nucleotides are TGTGCCACCAGTGATTTCAGGGTGGCTAGTTGTAGCAATCAGCCCCAGCATTTT. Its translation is CATSDFRVASCSNQPQHF.

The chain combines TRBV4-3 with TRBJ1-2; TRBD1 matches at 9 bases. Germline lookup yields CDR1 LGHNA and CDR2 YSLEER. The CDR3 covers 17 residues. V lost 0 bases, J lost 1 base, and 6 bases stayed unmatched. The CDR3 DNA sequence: TGCGCCAGCAGCCAAGAACTAATGGGACAGGGTAACTATGGCTACACCTTC. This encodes CASSQELMGQGNYGYTF.